These 22 T cell receptor beta chains originate from one sample sequenced in a study of shared clonotypes between healthy human individuals. Sequenced by immunoSEQ multiplex PCR; TCRdb stores in-frame clones only, minus some. This table has about 1.1 million clones, 77% appearing once. The sample consisted of memory CD4+ T cells from PBMCs. The subset was: CD45RA-negative fraction. The receptors shown here come from a man younger than 30 in good health. Some clones in this sample may be carry-over from other donors' samples.

The chain has TRBV30 and TRBJ1-2; tentatively, D is TRBD1 (5 bases). Looked up from germline, CDR1 is GTSNPN and CDR2 is SVGIG (reference sequence). V gave up 0 bases and J gave up 5 bases, with 10 bases separating them. CDR3 size: 13 residues. CDR3 bases: TGTGCCTGGAGTGTAGAGGGGAGGTATGGCTACACCTTC. Translating gives CAWSVEGRYGYTF.

A note on this clone: The sample contains more than one DNA sequence encoding this CDR3. V usage is TRBV28 and J usage is TRBJ1-1; D is undetermined. Germline-derived CDR1 and CDR2 are MDHEN and SYDVKM. This CDR3 contains 12 residues. Trimming left V 5 bases short and J 1 base short, with 5 bases between. CDR3 coding DNA: TGTGCCAGCAGTCCAAGGAACACTGAAGCTTTCTTT. Its protein is CASSPRNTEAFF.

The rearrangement joins TRBV7-3 to TRBJ2-1; TRBD2 aligns across 9 bases. CDR3 length equals 16 residues. CDR1 is SGHTA, CDR2 FQGTGA, per germline. Germline trimming cut 4 bases from V and 2 bases from J; bases unmatched to any gene: 6. This CDR3 is CASSYHGTSPYNEQFF. CDR3 sequence (DNA): TGTGCCAGCAGCTACCACGGGACTAGCCCCTACAATGAGCAGTTCTTC. Based on the CDR3 plus reference TRBV7-3 and TRBJ2-1, the full variable domain is GAGVSQTPSNKVTEKGKYVELRCDPISGHTALYWYRQSLGQGPEFLIYFQGTGAADDSGLPNDRFFAVRPEGSVSTLKIQRTERGDSAVYLCASSYHGTSPYNEQFFGPGTRLTVL.

The chain links TRBV6-6 to TRBJ1-2; 10 nucleotides match TRBD1. V shed 4 bases and J 8 bases; nucleotides not matched to a gene: 7. The germline V gene encodes CDR1 MNHNY and CDR2 SVGAGI (reference sequence). The CDR3 sequence is 14 residues long. The CDR3 region has the DNA TGTGCCAGCAGTTTCCGGGACAGGGGAAGAGGCTACACCTTC. Translated, it gives CASSFRDRGRGYTF.

CDR3 nucleotide sequence: TGTGCCAGCACCCAAGGAGGCTCCTACAATGAGCAGTTCTTC. Protein: CASTQGGSYNEQFF. The chain links TRBV5-6 to TRBJ2-1, with a weak D call TRBD2 (5 bases). CDR1 is SGHDT and CDR2 is YYEEEE in the germline V gene. The CDR3 is 14 residues long. Trimming removed 6 bases at V and 0 bases at J, with 10 bases between. Full variable domain (rest looked up from reference TRBV5-6 and TRBJ2-1): DAGVTQSPTHLIKTRGQQVTLRCSPKSGHDTVSWYQQALGQGPQFIFQYYEEEERQRGNFPDRFSGHQFPNYSSELNVNALLLGDSALYLCASTQGGSYNEQFFGPGTRLTVL.

The rearrangement links TRBV28 to TRBJ1-2; 11 nucleotides match TRBD1. CDR3 length: 14 residues. CDR1 and CDR2 from the germline V gene are MDHEN and SYDVKM. J lost 7 bases, V lost 2 bases, and 3 bases had no gene match. The CDR3 here is CASSLIGTGGGYTF. The CDR3 coding sequence is TGTGCCAGCAGTTTAATCGGGACAGGGGGTGGCTACACCTTC.

The J gene is TRBJ1-5, the V gene TRBV5-1, with 8 bases lining up with TRBD1. Germline V gene lookup returns CDR1 SGHRS and CDR2 YFSETQ. This CDR3 comprises 15 residues. Losses at the gene ends were 7 bases for V and 5 bases for J; bases not matched to a gene: 11. CDR3 amino acids: CASRRSTGEHQPQHF. The DNA of the CDR3 is TGCGCCAGCCGCCGCTCGACAGGGGAACATCAGCCCCAGCATTTT.

The genes are TRBV6-5 and TRBJ2-7; D remains ambiguous. Trimming stripped 2 bases from V and 0 bases from J, with 8 bases between. CDR1 and CDR2 (germline): MNHEY, SVGAGI. CDR3 length: 14 amino acids. Written as DNA, the CDR3 is TGTGCCAGCAGTTACGACGGCAGCTCCTACGAGCAGTACTTC. This codes for CASSYDGSSYEQYF.

The CDR3 here is CASSPWTSGSSYNEQFF. DNA for the CDR3: TGTGCCAGCAGCCCCTGGACTAGCGGGAGCTCCTACAATGAGCAGTTCTTC. V is TRBV7-7 and J is TRBJ2-1; TRBD2 aligns across 13 bases. This CDR3 contains 17 residues. The junction had 4 bases not matched to a gene; V was cut back by 5 bases and J by 0 bases. Germline V CDR1 and CDR2: SSHAT, FNYEAQ (reference sequence).

This clone was seen a handful of times. The CDR3 sequence is CASSYSTGSTSGYTF. DNA for the CDR3: TGTGCCAGCAGTTACTCGACTGGCTCAACCTCAGGCTACACCTTC. V is TRBV6-5 and J is TRBJ1-2, with no clear D. Looked up from germline, CDR1 is MNHEY and CDR2 is SVGAGI. V lost 0 bases and J lost 8, with 16 bases in between. CDR3 size: 15 residues.

The V and J genes are TRBV18 and TRBJ1-1, with a possible D match to TRBD1 (6 bases). Germline loops: CDR1 KGHSH, CDR2 LQKENI. Trimming cost V 3 bases and J 0 bases, with 20 bases left between them. The CDR3 totals 18 residues. CDR3 sequence reads: CASSPITRQASMNTEAFF. DNA of the CDR3: TGTGCCAGCTCACCCATCACCCGACAGGCTAGCATGAACACTGAAGCTTTCTTT. The whole variable domain, remainder taken from reference TRBV18 and TRBJ1-1, is NAGVMQNPRHLVRRRGQEARLRCSPMKGHSHVYWYRQLPEEGLKFMVYLQKENIIDESGMPKERFSAEFPKEGPSILRIQQVVRGDSAAYFCASSPITRQASMNTEAFFGQGTRLTVV.

Notes on this clone: This sequence may be a read error, since a much larger clone differs from it by one base. The sample holds other DNA sequences that translate to the same CDR3. The chain uses TRBV5-1 and TRBJ2-2; the D gene is possibly TRBD2 (5 bases). CDR1 SGHRS and CDR2 YFSETQ come from the germline V gene. CDR3 length: 14 amino acids. The CDR3 sequence: CASSLADSTGELFF. In DNA, the CDR3 is TGCGCCAGCAGCTTGGCCGATAGCACCGGGGAGCTGTTCTTT.

The chain joins TRBV11-2 to TRBJ2-7; D is perhaps TRBD2 (7 bases). Looked up from germline, CDR1 is SGHAT and CDR2 is FQNNGV. Trimming cost V 1 base and J 2 bases, with 15 bases left between them. The CDR3 is made up of 16 amino acids. CDR3 in DNA: TGTGCCAGCAGCTTAGGGGGGGGCCAAACGCCCTACGAGCAGTACTTC. It codes for CASSLGGGQTPYEQYF.

A few counts support this clone. V and J are TRBV19 and TRBJ2-7, with TRBD1 as a possible D gene (5 bases). This CDR3 is built from 15 residues. Deletions cut 1 base from V and 6 bases from J, with 16 bases between. Germline CDR1 and CDR2: LNHDA and SQIVND (reference sequence). The CDR3 region has the DNA TGTGCCAGTAGTATAGGGGGCCACCCACCGTTCGAGCAGTACTTC. It is translated as CASSIGGHPPFEQYF.

This sequence joins TRBV28 and TRBJ1-3; 7 positions match TRBD1. Germline CDR1 is MDHEN and CDR2 is SYDVKM. The V gene end was trimmed by 6 bases and the J gene end by 4 bases; junction bases not matched to a gene: 6. The CDR3 runs to 14 residues. The CDR3 sequence is CASSEQGRGNTIYF. The CDR3 nucleotides read TGTGCCAGCAGCGAACAGGGGAGGGGAAACACCATATATTTT.

The CDR3 DNA follows: TGCGCCAGCAGTACCAGGGAAGCGGGAGGTGAAGATACGCAGTATTTT. It translates to CASSTREAGGEDTQYF. The V call is TRBV10-2, the J call TRBJ2-3, with 9 positions matching TRBD2. The V segment lost 5 bases and the J segment 5 bases; nucleotides outside the gene matches: 11. The length of the CDR3 is 16 residues. The germline V gene has CDR1 WSHSY and CDR2 SAAADI.

The table lists this clone with a few counts. The genes are TRBV5-1 and TRBJ2-7; TRBD2 matches 12 bases. CDR3 size: 16 residues. V shed 0 bases and J 4 bases; nucleotides not matched to a gene: 5. The V gene's germline CDR1 is SGHRS and CDR2 YFSETQ. Here the CDR3 reads CASSLGLAGVGYEQYF. The CDR3 nucleotides are TGCGCCAGCAGCTTGGGACTAGCGGGAGTGGGGTACGAGCAGTACTTC.

In its sample, this clone was seen a few times. This chain links TRBV5-4 with TRBJ2-7; D might be TRBD2 (5 bases). The CDR3 extends over 13 amino acids. CDR1 SGHNT and CDR2 YYREEE come from the germline V gene (reference sequence). With 4 bases removed from V and 5 bases from J, the gap between germline ends came to 13 bases. CDR3 nucleotides: TGTGCCAGCAGCCCCCCCGGGGTCCACGAGCAGTACTTC. Residues: CASSPPGVHEQYF.

The chain links TRBV2 to TRBJ2-2; either TRBD1 or TRBD2 may fit D (5 bases each). Germline V lookup: CDR1 SNHLY, CDR2 FYNNEI. V gave up 3 bases and J gave up 5 bases, with 13 bases separating them. CDR3 length: 15 residues. Here the CDR3 reads CASSERGHWTGELFF. CDR3 nucleotide sequence: TGTGCCAGCAGTGAGAGGGGCCACTGGACCGGGGAGCTGTTTTTT. The full variable domain, completed using reference TRBV2 and TRBJ2-2, is EPEVTQTPSHQVTQMGQEVILRCVPISNHLYFYWYRQILGQKVEFLVSFYNNEISEKSEIFDDQFSVERPDGSNFTLKIRSTKLEDSAMYFCASSERGHWTGELFFGEGSRLTVL.

V is TRBV6-5 and J is TRBJ1-2; TRBD1 is a possible D gene (5 bases). Trimming removed 0 bases from V and 4 bases from J, with 15 bases in between. CDR1 is MNHEY, CDR2 SVGAGI, per germline. CDR3 length: 16 residues. CDR3 amino acids: CASSYSFQGTSYGYTF. As DNA, the CDR3 is TGTGCCAGCAGTTACTCGTTCCAGGGCACCAGCTATGGCTACACCTTC.

The V gene is TRBV5-1, the J gene TRBJ1-1; 8 bases match TRBD1. CDR1 and CDR2 (germline): SGHRS, YFSETQ. The V segment lost 3 bases and the J segment 1 base; nucleotides outside the gene matches: 5. The CDR3 contains 15 residues. CDR3 protein: CASSWYRGENTEAFF. The CDR3 DNA sequence: TGCGCCAGCAGCTGGTACAGGGGGGAGAACACTGAAGCTTTCTTT.

For this clone: The junction and the germline gene differ at one end; a read error may be behind it. The CDR3 coding sequence is TGTGCCAGTAGTCTAGACATGAGCTCCTACAATGAGCAGTTCTTC. Encoded protein: CASSLDMSSYNEQFF. The chain employs TRBV19 and TRBJ2-1; D gene ambiguous. The germline CDR1 and CDR2 sequences are LNHDA and SQIVND (reference sequence). The CDR3 consists of 15 residues.